The T cell receptor beta chain described here comes from a study of shared clonotypes between healthy human individuals. Study-wide results and limits: The generation probabilities recorded for non-shared clonotypes fell below those of clonotypes shared by all four donors. A few donors showed sharing of roughly 5% of naive CD4 clonotypes. The rarefaction results pointed to incomplete sorted-subset sequencing despite large depth.

Comment on this clone: Its antigen is currently unknown.

V lost 4 bases, J lost 7 bases, and 17 bases lay in between. The CDR3 extends over 16 amino acids. CDR1 and CDR2 (germline): SGHAT, FQNNGV. Sequencing used immunoSEQ multiplex PCR; TCRdb keeps in-frame clones, though not all of them. The sample lists 950,000 to 1,300,000 clones; about 76% were seen once. Source material: memory CD4+ T cells sorted from blood. Subset defined: CD45RA-negative fraction. This TCR came from a man between 18 and 29 years old in good health. The gene calls are TRBV11-2 and TRBJ1-6; tentative D call: TRBD1 (5 bases). The CDR3 loop is CASSSLRQGQNSPLHF. CDR3 DNA sequence: TGTGCCAGCAGCTCACTACGCCAGGGCCAAAATTCACCCCTCCACTTT.